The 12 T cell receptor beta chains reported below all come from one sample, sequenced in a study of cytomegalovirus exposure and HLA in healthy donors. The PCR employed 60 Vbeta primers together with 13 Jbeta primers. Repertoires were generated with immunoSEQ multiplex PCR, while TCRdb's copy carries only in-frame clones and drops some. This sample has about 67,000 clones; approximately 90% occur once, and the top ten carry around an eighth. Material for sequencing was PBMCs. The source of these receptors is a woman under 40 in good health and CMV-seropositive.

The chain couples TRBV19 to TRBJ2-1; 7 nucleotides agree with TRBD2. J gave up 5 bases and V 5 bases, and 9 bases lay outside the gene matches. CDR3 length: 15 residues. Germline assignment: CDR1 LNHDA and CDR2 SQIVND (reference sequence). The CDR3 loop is CASSSPGTINNEQFF. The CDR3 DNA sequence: TGTGCCAGTAGTTCCCCGGGGACTATCAACAATGAGCAGTTCTTC.

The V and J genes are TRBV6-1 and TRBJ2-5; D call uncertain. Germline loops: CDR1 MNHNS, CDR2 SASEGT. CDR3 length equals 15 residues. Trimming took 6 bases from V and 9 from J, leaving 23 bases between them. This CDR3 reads CASRKESGSLSAQYF. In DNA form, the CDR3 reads TGTGCCAGCAGGAAAGAATCCGGGTCCCTATCCGCCCAGTACTTC.

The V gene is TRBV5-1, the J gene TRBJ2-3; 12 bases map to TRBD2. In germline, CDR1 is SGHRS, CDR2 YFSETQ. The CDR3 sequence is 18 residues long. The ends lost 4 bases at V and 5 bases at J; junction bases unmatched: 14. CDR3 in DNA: TGCGCCAGCAGCCTTTCCCAGACTAGCGGGAGATTGGGAGATACGCAGTATTTT. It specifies CASSLSQTSGRLGDTQYF.

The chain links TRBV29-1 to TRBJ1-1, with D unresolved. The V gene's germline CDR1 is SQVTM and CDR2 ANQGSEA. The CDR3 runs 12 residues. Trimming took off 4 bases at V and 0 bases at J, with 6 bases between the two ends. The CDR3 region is CSVVTMNTEAFF. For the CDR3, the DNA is TGCAGCGTTGTTACTATGAACACTGAAGCTTTCTTT. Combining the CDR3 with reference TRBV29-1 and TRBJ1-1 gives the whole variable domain SAVISQKPSRDICQRGTSLTIQCQVDSQVTMMFWYRQQPGQSLTLIATANQGSEATYESGFVIDKFPISRPNLTFSTLTVSNMSPEDSSIYLCSVVTMNTEAFFGQGTRLTVV.

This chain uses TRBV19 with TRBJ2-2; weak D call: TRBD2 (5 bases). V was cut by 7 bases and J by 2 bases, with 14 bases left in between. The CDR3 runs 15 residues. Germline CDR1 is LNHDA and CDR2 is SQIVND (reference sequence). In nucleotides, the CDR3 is TGTGCCAGTAAAGAATTCGGAGGAAACACCGGGGAGCTGTTTTTT. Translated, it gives CASKEFGGNTGELFF. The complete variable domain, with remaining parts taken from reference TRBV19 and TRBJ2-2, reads DGGITQSPKYLFRKEGQNVTLSCEQNLNHDAMYWYRQDPGQGLRLIYYSQIVNDFQKGDIAEGYSVSREKKESFPLTVTSAQKNPTAFYLCASKEFGGNTGELFFGEGSRLTVL.

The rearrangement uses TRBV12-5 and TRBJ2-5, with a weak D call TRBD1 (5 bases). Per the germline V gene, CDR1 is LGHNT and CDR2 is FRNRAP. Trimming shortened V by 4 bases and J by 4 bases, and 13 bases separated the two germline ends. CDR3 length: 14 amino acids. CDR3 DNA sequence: TGTGCTAGTGGTTCCGAAGGGGCAGGAGAGACCCAGTACTTC. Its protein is CASGSEGAGETQYF.

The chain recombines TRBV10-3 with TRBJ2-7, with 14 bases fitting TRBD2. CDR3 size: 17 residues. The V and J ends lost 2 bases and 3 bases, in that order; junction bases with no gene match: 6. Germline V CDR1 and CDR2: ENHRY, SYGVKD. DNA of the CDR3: TGTGCCATCAGTGAGGGAACTGGGACTAGCGGGAGCTACGAGCAGTACTTC. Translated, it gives CAISEGTGTSGSYEQYF.

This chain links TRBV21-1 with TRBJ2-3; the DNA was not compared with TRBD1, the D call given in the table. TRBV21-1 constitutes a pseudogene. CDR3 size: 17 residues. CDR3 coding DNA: TGTGCCAGCAGGAAATCCCCCGTGACAGGGCACACAGATACGCAGTATTTT. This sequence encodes CASRKSPVTGHTDTQYF.

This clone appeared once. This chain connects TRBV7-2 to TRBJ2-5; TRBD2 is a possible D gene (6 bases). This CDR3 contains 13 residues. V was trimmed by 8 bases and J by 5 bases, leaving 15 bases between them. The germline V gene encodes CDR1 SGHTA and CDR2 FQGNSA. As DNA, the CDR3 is TGTGCCAGCGCCGCTGGGGGGACGGAGACCCAGTACTTC. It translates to CASAAGGTETQYF. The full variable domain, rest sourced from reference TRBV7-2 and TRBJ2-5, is GAGVSQSPSNKVTEKGKDVELRCDPISGHTALYWYRQSLGQGLEFLIYFQGNSAPDKSGLPSDRFSAERTGGSVSTLTIQRTQQEDSAVYLCASAAGGTETQYFGPGTRLLVL.

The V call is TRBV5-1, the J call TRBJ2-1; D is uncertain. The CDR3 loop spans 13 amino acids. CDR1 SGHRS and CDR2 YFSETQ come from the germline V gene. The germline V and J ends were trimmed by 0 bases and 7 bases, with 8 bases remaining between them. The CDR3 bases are TGCGCCAGCAGCTTGGGTATAGTAAATGAGCAGTTCTTC. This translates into CASSLGIVNEQFF.

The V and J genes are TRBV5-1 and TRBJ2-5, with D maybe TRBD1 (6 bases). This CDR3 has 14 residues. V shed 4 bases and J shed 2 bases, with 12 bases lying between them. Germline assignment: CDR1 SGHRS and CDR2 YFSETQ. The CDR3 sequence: CASSGDITQETQYF. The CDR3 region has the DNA TGCGCCAGCAGCGGGGACATTACTCAAGAGACCCAGTACTTC.

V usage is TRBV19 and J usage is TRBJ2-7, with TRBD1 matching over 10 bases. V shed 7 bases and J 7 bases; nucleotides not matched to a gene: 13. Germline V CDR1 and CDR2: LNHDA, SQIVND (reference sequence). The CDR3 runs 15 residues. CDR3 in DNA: TGTGCCAGTACCCCGTCCGGGACAGGGGTGGGGGAGCAGTACTTC. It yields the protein CASTPSGTGVGEQYF.